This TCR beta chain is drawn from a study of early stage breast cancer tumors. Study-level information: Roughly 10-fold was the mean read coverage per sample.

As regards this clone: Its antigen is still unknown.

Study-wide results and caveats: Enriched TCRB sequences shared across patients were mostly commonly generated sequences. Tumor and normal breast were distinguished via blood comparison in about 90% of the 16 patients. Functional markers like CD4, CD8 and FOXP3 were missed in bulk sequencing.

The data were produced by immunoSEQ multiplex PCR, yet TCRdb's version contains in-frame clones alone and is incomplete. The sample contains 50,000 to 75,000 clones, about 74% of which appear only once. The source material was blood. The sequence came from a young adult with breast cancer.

The CDR3 protein is CAWSGDRGINQPQHF. The CDR3 DNA reads TGTGCCTGGAGTGGGGACAGGGGGATCAATCAGCCCCAGCATTTT. The genes are TRBV30 and TRBJ1-5, with TRBD1 matching 11 bases. The CDR3 runs to 15 residues. J was trimmed by 3 bases and V by 1 base; bases with no gene match: 2. Germline CDR1 GTSNPN, CDR2 SVGIG (reference sequence). The full variable domain, completed using reference TRBV30 and TRBJ1-5, is SQTIHQWPATLVQPVGSPLSLECTVEGTSNPNLYWYRQAAGRGLQLLFYSVGIGQISSEVPQNLSASRPQDRQFILSSKKLLLSDSGFYLCAWSGDRGINQPQHFGDGTRLSIL.